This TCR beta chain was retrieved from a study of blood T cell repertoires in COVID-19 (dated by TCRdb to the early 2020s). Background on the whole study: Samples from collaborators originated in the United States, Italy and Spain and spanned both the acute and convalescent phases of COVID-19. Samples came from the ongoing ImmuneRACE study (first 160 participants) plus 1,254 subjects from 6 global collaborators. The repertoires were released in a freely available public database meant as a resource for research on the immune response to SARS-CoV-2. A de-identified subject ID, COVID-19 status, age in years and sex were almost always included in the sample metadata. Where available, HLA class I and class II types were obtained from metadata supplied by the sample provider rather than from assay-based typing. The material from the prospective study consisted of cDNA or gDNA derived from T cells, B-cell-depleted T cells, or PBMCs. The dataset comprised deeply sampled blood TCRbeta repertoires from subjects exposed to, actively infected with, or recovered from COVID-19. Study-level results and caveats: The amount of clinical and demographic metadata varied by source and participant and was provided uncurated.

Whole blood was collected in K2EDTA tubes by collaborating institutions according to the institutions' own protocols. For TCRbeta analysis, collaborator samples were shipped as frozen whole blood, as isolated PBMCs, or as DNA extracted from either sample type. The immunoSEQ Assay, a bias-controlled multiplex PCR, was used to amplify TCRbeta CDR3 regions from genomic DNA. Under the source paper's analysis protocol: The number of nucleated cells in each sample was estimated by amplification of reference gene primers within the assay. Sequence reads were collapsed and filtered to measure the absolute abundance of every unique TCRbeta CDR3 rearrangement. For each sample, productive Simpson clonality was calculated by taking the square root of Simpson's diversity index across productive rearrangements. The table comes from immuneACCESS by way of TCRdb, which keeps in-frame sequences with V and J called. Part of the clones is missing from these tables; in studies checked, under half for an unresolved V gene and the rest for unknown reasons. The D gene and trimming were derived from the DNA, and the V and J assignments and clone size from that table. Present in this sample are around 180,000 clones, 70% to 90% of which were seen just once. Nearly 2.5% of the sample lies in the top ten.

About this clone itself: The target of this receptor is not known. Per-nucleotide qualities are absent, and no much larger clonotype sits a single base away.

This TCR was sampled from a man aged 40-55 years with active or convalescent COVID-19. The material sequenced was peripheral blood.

The nucleotides read TGTGCCATCAGTGCGTCACAGAACACCGGGGAGCTGTTTTTT. Protein translation: CAISASQNTGELFF. Here the chain combines TRBV10-3 and TRBJ2-2, with no confidently assigned D gene. Per the germline V gene, ENHRY is the CDR1 and SYGVKD is the CDR2. V was cut back by 4 bases and J by 1 base, leaving a gap of 7 bases between them. The CDR3 runs 14 residues from the cysteine to the phenylalanine. The DNA shown is the 42-base CDR3, in frame from base 1.